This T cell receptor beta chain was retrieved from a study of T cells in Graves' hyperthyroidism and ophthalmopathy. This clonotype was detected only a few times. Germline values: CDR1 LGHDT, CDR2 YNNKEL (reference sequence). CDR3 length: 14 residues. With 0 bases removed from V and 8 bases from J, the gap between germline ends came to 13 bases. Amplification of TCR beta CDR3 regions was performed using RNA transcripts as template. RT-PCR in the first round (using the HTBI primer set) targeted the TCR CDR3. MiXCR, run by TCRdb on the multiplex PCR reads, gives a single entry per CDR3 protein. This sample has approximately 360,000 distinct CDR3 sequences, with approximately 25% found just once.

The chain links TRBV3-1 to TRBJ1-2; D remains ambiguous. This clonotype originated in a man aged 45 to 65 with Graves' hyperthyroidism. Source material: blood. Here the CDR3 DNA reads TGTGCCAGCAGCCAAGATTCGGCAATGTGGGGCTACACCTTC. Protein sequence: CASSQDSAMWGYTF.